The rows below give T cell receptor beta chains drawn from one sample of a study of OX40 agonist ivuxolimab in advanced cancers. Profiled with immunoSEQ multiplex PCR; TCRdb holds only in-frame clones, not every one. This sample carries 75,000 to 80,000 clones, around four fifths of them seen once, and the ten largest clones take 1.5% to 2%. The sample here was CD4+ or CD8+ T cells sorted from blood, taken in a trial of the OX40 agonist ivuxolimab. The receptors here all came from an adult with an advanced solid tumor such as melanoma, head and neck, liver or kidney cancer. The conserved cysteine and the conserved F or W are not part of the CDR3 here.

CDR3: ASSQDLTRRSNEQF; V: TRBV4-1; J: TRBJ2-1
CDR3: ASSGPAPGGELF; V: TRBV11-2; J: TRBJ2-2
CDR3: ASSQLDMGFATYEQY; V: TRBV4-1; J: TRBJ2-7
CDR3: ASSFRTDTQY; V: TRBV28; J: TRBJ2-3
CDR3: ASRGQGFYYGYT; V: TRBV28; J: TRBJ1-2
CDR3: AISEYRVEDSPLH; V: TRBV10-3; J: TRBJ1-6
CDR3: ASSYLGQSTEAF; V: TRBV6-5; J: TRBJ1-1
CDR3: ASSAGSDPSGNTIY; V: TRBV9; J: TRBJ1-3
CDR3: ASSPTGPVPEAF; V: TRBV28; J: TRBJ1-1
CDR3: AREGGTTDTQY; V: TRBV7-2; J: TRBJ2-3
CDR3: ASSRQGDSGNTIY; V: TRBV6-1; J: TRBJ1-3
CDR3: ASRVGDEQY; V: TRBV6-1; J: TRBJ2-7
CDR3: ASSLTGENTEAF; V: TRBV5-1; J: TRBJ1-1
CDR3: ASSTHQGARNEQY; V: TRBV19; J: TRBJ2-7
CDR3: ASSTQGATGELF; V: TRBV19; J: TRBJ2-2
CDR3: ASSQDKGTAKNIQY; V: TRBV4-2; J: TRBJ2-4
CDR3: ASSVESSSYEQY; V: TRBV9; J: TRBJ2-7
CDR3: ASRRDRGHGYT; V: TRBV6-5; J: TRBJ1-2
CDR3: ASSDQSSYNEQF; V: TRBV5-1; J: TRBJ2-1
CDR3: ASSPDPFGYT; V: TRBV7-2; J: TRBJ1-2
CDR3: ATRRGKQPQH; V: TRBV28; J: TRBJ1-5
CDR3: TSSLGATGNTIY; V: TRBV11-2; J: TRBJ1-3
CDR3: ASSLPYRDGGGYT; V: TRBV28; J: TRBJ1-2
CDR3: ASSLLEGNTEAF; V: TRBV28; J: TRBJ1-1
CDR3: ASTARTGNTEAF; V: TRBV7-9; J: TRBJ1-1
CDR3: ASSISGTQYSPLH; V: TRBV7-2; J: TRBJ1-6
CDR3: ATSRDRGTANSNQPQH; V: TRBV15; J: TRBJ1-5
CDR3: ASSLGRRTGNTGELF; V: TRBV7-2; J: TRBJ2-2
CDR3: ASSLGGLEGTYNEQF; V: TRBV5-1; J: TRBJ2-1
CDR3: ASSLIGVQETQY; V: TRBV11-2; J: TRBJ2-5
CDR3: ASTTSGGAETQY; V: TRBV6-1; J: TRBJ2-5
CDR3: ASSLGRLAGAETQY; V: TRBV7-2; J: TRBJ2-5
CDR3: ASSSYQGASGNTIY; V: TRBV7-2; J: TRBJ1-3
CDR3: ASSSQVGRTGELF; V: TRBV7-6; J: TRBJ2-2
CDR3: ASSLRAGGVYGYT; V: TRBV6-5; J: TRBJ1-2
CDR3: AWNPGETQY; V: TRBV30; J: TRBJ2-5
CDR3: ASGETGPTEAF; V: TRBV7-2; J: TRBJ1-1
CDR3: ASSLNGLNTEAF; V: TRBV5-1; J: TRBJ1-1
CDR3: ASSLLRGLDQPQH; V: TRBV28; J: TRBJ1-5
CDR3: ASSSKIDRIYGHEQY; V: TRBV11-2; J: TRBJ2-7
CDR3: ASSLKVGNYEQY; V: TRBV27; J: TRBJ2-7
CDR3: ASSVDPQETQY; V: TRBV9; J: TRBJ2-5
CDR3: ASSTGQGVAPLH; V: TRBV5-4; J: TRBJ1-6
CDR3: AWSVQGAAEAF; V: TRBV30; J: TRBJ1-1
CDR3: ATSREELVTETQY; V: TRBV15; J: TRBJ2-5
CDR3: ASSQDGTRKETQY; V: TRBV14; J: TRBJ2-5
CDR3: ASSSGDRGYEQY; V: TRBV5-1; J: TRBJ2-7
CDR3: ASSFRGADEQF; V: TRBV5-1; J: TRBJ2-1
CDR3: ASRRQGANYGYT; V: TRBV6-1; J: TRBJ1-2
CDR3: ASSYSGGPTEPQH; V: TRBV6-6; J: TRBJ1-5
CDR3: ASSPWGGEMNTEAF; V: TRBV18; J: TRBJ1-1
CDR3: ASRLPFGNSPLH; V: TRBV28; J: TRBJ1-6
CDR3: ASSLGWRPQH; V: TRBV7-3; J: TRBJ1-5
CDR3: ASSKDSSYEQY; V: TRBV9; J: TRBJ2-7
CDR3: ASSLWDSSPLH; V: TRBV9; J: TRBJ1-6
CDR3: ASSPLTGGVFSEAF; V: TRBV18; J: TRBJ1-1
CDR3: ASSLEGANTGELF; V: TRBV4-2; J: TRBJ2-2
CDR3: ASSAYNKETQY; V: TRBV5-6; J: TRBJ2-5
CDR3: ASSEGTALGANVLT; V: TRBV6-1; J: TRBJ2-6
CDR3: ASTRTSGGSSTDTQY; V: TRBV19; J: TRBJ2-3